These 20 T cell receptor beta chains share one sample of origin, sequenced in a study of cytomegalovirus exposure and HLA in healthy donors. The PCR used 60 Vbeta and 13 Jbeta primers. Using immunoSEQ multiplex PCR, the repertoire was profiled, and TCRdb retains in-frame clones only, with some absent. The sample lists 100,000 to 150,000 clones, more than 60% occurring once. The material sequenced was PBMCs. Receptors were obtained from a woman aged 40 to 50 in good health and CMV-seropositive.

This chain joins TRBV4-3 and TRBJ1-4; D not certain. The ends were cut back, 0 bases at V and 0 bases at J, with 8 bases in the middle. CDR1 is LGHNA, CDR2 YSLEER, per germline. There are 16 residues in the CDR3. The CDR3 loop is CASSQDHGTTNEKLFF. The DNA of the CDR3 is TGCGCCAGCAGCCAAGATCACGGGACAACTAATGAAAAACTGTTTTTT.

This clone turned up a few times. The genes are TRBV9 and TRBJ2-3, with 13 positions matching TRBD2. V trimming: 3 bases; J trimming: 5 bases; junction bases outside the gene matches: 6. Germline lookup yields CDR1 SGDLS and CDR2 YYNGEE. The CDR3 runs to 16 residues. CDR3 DNA: TGTGCCAGCAGCGCCACTAGCGGGGGGGACAAAGATACGCAGTATTTT. Translation gives CASSATSGGDKDTQYF. Full variable domain (rest looked up from reference TRBV9 and TRBJ2-3): DSGVTQTPKHLITATGQRVTLRCSPRSGDLSVYWYQQSLDQGLQFLIQYYNGEERAKGNILERFSAQQFPDLHSELNLSSLELGDSALYFCASSATSGGDKDTQYFGPGTRLTVL.

On this clone itself: Other DNA sequences in the same sample also yield this CDR3. V is TRBV15 and J is TRBJ2-7; D perhaps matches TRBD2 (5 bases). The germline V and J ends were trimmed by 1 base and 0 bases, with 7 bases remaining between them. CDR1 and CDR2 from the germline V gene are LNHNV and YYDKDF (reference sequence). This CDR3 is built from 14 residues. The CDR3 DNA reads TGTGCCACCAGCAGAGTTGGGAGCTCCTACGAGCAGTACTTC. Translation: CATSRVGSSYEQYF.

The chain is built from TRBV30 and TRBJ2-5; 8 bases fit TRBD1. Germline CDR1 GTSNPN, CDR2 SVGIG (reference sequence). With 5 bases clipped from V and 3 bases from J, the junction kept 2 bases outside the gene matches. The CDR3 totals 12 residues. The CDR3 sequence is CAWYRGEETQYF. CDR3 DNA sequence: TGTGCCTGGTACAGGGGGGAAGAGACCCAGTACTTC. Looking up the rest from reference TRBV30 and TRBJ2-5 gives the full variable domain: SQTIHQWPATLVQPVGSPLSLECTVEGTSNPNLYWYRQAAGRGLQLLFYSVGIGQISSEVPQNLSASRPQDRQFILSSKKLLLSDSGFYLCAWYRGEETQYFGPGTRLLVL.

The chain employs TRBV4-3 and TRBJ1-1, with D unresolved. Germline lookup yields CDR1 LGHNA and CDR2 YSLEER. The CDR3 length is 13 residues. V dropped 0 bases and J dropped 11 bases, with 13 bases sitting between them. CDR3 sequence reads: CASSQDAAGGAFF. The CDR3 DNA reads TGCGCCAGCAGCCAAGATGCGGCAGGAGGCGCTTTCTTT.

A word on this clone: An end of the junction does not agree with germline; a read error may underlie this. This chain links TRBV7-9 with TRBJ2-5, with D perhaps matching TRBD2 (5 bases). Germline CDR1 SEHNR, CDR2 FQNEAQ (reference sequence). The CDR3 consists of 16 residues. Here the CDR3 reads CSSSYSSREGKETQYF. CDR3 DNA: TGTTCCAGCAGCTATAGCTCCCGGGAAGGCAAAGAGACCCAGTACTTC.

This clone was recorded once. The chain employs TRBV2 and TRBJ1-1; D unclear. The germline V gene encodes CDR1 SNHLY and CDR2 FYNNEI. Trimming cost V 6 bases and J 1 base, with 15 bases left between them. The CDR3 loop spans 15 amino acids. CDR3 DNA sequence: TGTGCCAGCAGGCTCGCATTCGGAGGGAACACTGAAGCTTTCTTT. Protein sequence: CASRLAFGGNTEAFF.

The gene calls are TRBV18 and TRBJ1-1; 7 nucleotides agree with TRBD1. The J segment lost 1 base and the V segment lost 6 bases, leaving 8 bases of the junction unmatched. Per germline, CDR1 KGHSH and CDR2 LQKENI. The length of the CDR3 is 15 residues. The CDR3 sequence: CASSSKQGGNTEAFF. Here the CDR3 DNA reads TGTGCCAGCTCCTCCAAGCAGGGGGGGAACACTGAAGCTTTCTTT.

The rearrangement uses TRBV5-1 and TRBJ2-3; TRBD1 aligns across 8 bases. Unmatched junction bases numbered 10, after V lost 4 bases and J lost 0 bases. Germline lookup yields CDR1 SGHRS and CDR2 YFSETQ. There are 17 residues in the CDR3. CDR3: CASSARTGLESTDTQYF. For the CDR3, the DNA is TGCGCCAGCAGCGCCCGGACAGGGCTCGAAAGCACAGATACGCAGTATTTT.

This sequence joins TRBV7-2 and TRBJ2-5, with D possibly matching TRBD2 (5 bases). V shed 3 bases and J shed 0 bases, with 11 bases lying between them. The CDR3 contains 15 residues. CDR1 is SGHTA and CDR2 is FQGNSA in the germline V gene. The CDR3 region is CASSFIFGNQETQYF. The DNA for the CDR3 is TGTGCCAGCAGCTTTATTTTCGGGAACCAAGAGACCCAGTACTTC.

This clone was recorded only once. The rearrangement uses TRBV4-3 and TRBJ2-1, with a possible D match to TRBD2 (6 bases). Trimming removed 0 bases from V and 8 bases from J, with 11 bases in between. CDR1 LGHNA and CDR2 YSLEER come from the germline V gene. This CDR3 is built from 14 residues. Written as DNA, the CDR3 is TGCGCCAGCAGCCAAGATAGCGGTTTCGATGAGCAGTTCTTC. Protein sequence: CASSQDSGFDEQFF.

This clone showed up just a few times. This sequence joins TRBV7-2 and TRBJ1-6, with 8 bases that match TRBD1. Per the germline V gene, CDR1 is SGHTA and CDR2 is FQGNSA. This CDR3 has 16 amino acids. Trimming took 5 bases from V and 6 from J; bases not matched to a gene: 9. CDR3 amino acids: CASSPSRTGSNSPLHF. CDR3 nucleotide sequence: TGTGCCAGCAGCCCTAGCCGGACAGGGTCTAATTCACCCCTCCACTTT.

The chain is built from TRBV4-3 and TRBJ2-2; 7 bases line up with TRBD1. The length of the CDR3 is 15 residues. J gave up 6 bases and V 7 bases, and 11 bases lay outside the gene matches. The germline V gene has CDR1 LGHNA and CDR2 YSLEER. CDR3 residues: CASKTGTASSGELFF. As DNA, the CDR3 is TGCGCCAGCAAGACCGGGACAGCTTCGTCCGGGGAGCTGTTTTTT.

V usage is TRBV30 and J usage is TRBJ2-7; 9 nucleotides match TRBD1. This CDR3 region has 13 residues. CDR1 is GTSNPN, CDR2 SVGIG, per germline (reference sequence). V lost 2 bases to trimming and J lost 6 bases; unmatched junction nucleotides: 5. This chain's CDR3 is CAWSLQGAGEQYF. As DNA, the CDR3 is TGTGCCTGGAGTCTACAGGGGGCCGGCGAGCAGTACTTC.

In this sample, this clone turned up a few times. This rearrangement joins TRBV6-1 to TRBJ2-7; maybe TRBD2 (5 bases). The germline V gene has CDR1 MNHNS and CDR2 SASEGT. The CDR3 extends over 13 amino acids. Trimming took 6 bases from V and 4 from J, leaving 13 bases between them. In DNA form, the CDR3 reads TGTGCCAGCAGGAGCGGAGGTCTTTACGAGCAGTACTTC. It specifies CASRSGGLYEQYF.

V is TRBV30 and J is TRBJ1-2; tentatively, D is TRBD1 (5 bases). CDR1 is GTSNPN, CDR2 SVGIG, per germline (reference sequence). Trimming stripped 4 bases from V and 8 bases from J, with 11 bases between. This CDR3 is built from 11 residues. CDR3 region: CAWNKDIGYTF. CDR3 nucleotides: TGTGCCTGGAATAAGGACATCGGCTACACCTTC.

This clone was seen only a few times. This sequence joins TRBV11-2 and TRBJ2-7; 7 nucleotides align to TRBD1. The germline V gene encodes CDR1 SGHAT and CDR2 FQNNGV. The CDR3 has 15 amino acids. Germline trimming cut 6 bases from V and 0 bases from J; bases unmatched to any gene: 8. The CDR3 reads CASRPSGGSSYEQYF. The CDR3 DNA sequence: TGTGCCAGCAGACCCTCAGGGGGATCCTCCTACGAGCAGTACTTC.

This clone was counted a few times. The chain joins TRBV2 to TRBJ1-5; TRBD1 might be the D (6 bases). CDR3 length: 13 amino acids. Per the germline V gene, CDR1 is SNHLY and CDR2 is FYNNEI. V lost 5 bases and J 3 bases, leaving 8 bases between the germline ends. The CDR3 loop reads CASSRQANQPQHF. In DNA form, the CDR3 reads TGTGCCAGCAGTCGACAGGCCAATCAGCCCCAGCATTTT.

This clone was seen a handful of times. This CDR3 reads CASSLPMDEQFF. DNA for the CDR3: TGCGCCAGCAGCTTGCCTATGGATGAGCAGTTCTTC. The chain uses TRBV5-1 and TRBJ2-1, with D unclear. This CDR3 is 12 amino acids long. In germline, CDR1 is SGHRS, CDR2 YFSETQ. Between the trimmed V and J ends, which lost 1 base and 8 bases, there was a span of 7 bases. Looking up the rest from reference TRBV5-1 and TRBJ2-1 gives the full variable domain: KAGVTQTPRYLIKTRGQQVTLSCSPISGHRSVSWYQQTPGQGLQFLFEYFSETQRNKGNFPGRFSGRQFSNSRSEMNVSTLELGDSALYLCASSLPMDEQFFGPGTRLTVL.

This chain joins TRBV4-3 and TRBJ1-5; maybe TRBD1 (5 bases). Germline lookup yields CDR1 LGHNA and CDR2 YSLEER. The CDR3 extends over 15 amino acids. V lost 2 bases and J 2 bases, leaving 10 bases between the germline ends. The CDR3 sequence is CASSQLQGGNQPQHF. The CDR3 nucleotides are TGCGCCAGCAGCCAACTCCAGGGTGGCAATCAGCCCCAGCATTTT.